This T cell receptor beta chain was identified during a study of blood T cell repertoires in COVID-19. On the study more broadly: The United States, Italy and Spain supplied acute and convalescent COVID-19 samples. Sources were T cells, B-cell-depleted T cells, or PBMCs; the material itself was cDNA or gDNA.

This clone was picked up a small number of times. Original processing methods: Researchers report that nucleated cell counts were estimated from reference gene primer amplification. Generated by immunoSEQ multiplex PCR, the TCRdb table keeps only in-frame clones and is missing some. The DNA was the basis for D and trimming; V, J and clone size are from that table. The table records 40,000 to 50,000 clones, 76% of them present only once. J gave up 7 bases and V 1 base, and 11 bases lay outside the gene matches. The CDR3 is 18 residues long. CDR1 is SEHNR, CDR2 FQNEAQ, per germline (reference sequence).

The source material was peripheral blood. This TCR came from a man aged 70-80 years with active or convalescent COVID-19. V gene TRBV7-9 combines with J gene TRBJ1-4; 11 bases are a match to TRBD1. The CDR3 DNA reads TGTGCCAGCAGCTTAGGGTGGACAGGGGGCCGCACATTTGAAAAACTGTTTTTT. It translates to CASSLGWTGGRTFEKLFF.